This T cell receptor beta chain was identified during a study of blood T cell repertoires in COVID-19. Study-level information: Samples of COVID-19 (acute and convalescent) were obtained from the United States, Italy and Spain.

The CDR3 contains 14 residues. The germline gives CDR1 MNHEY, CDR2 SVGAGI. The V segment lost 5 bases and the J segment 5 bases; nucleotides outside the gene matches: 6. Authors' processing steps: The authors estimated nucleated cell counts from reference gene primer amplification. Data came from immunoSEQ multiplex PCR; TCRdb stores just in-frame clones and leaves some out. V, J and clone size are taken as reported in that table, and D and trimming were inferred from the DNA itself. Altogether roughly 180,000 clones are present, 75% to 85% being singletons, with the ten largest covering about an eighth. Participant-reported clinical history was the basis for cohort assignment. Donors in Cohort 3 counted as recovered after two negative PCRs, clearance, or symptom resolution.

Input material: PBMCs or T cells enriched from blood (not recorded which). The sequence came from a man aged 40-49 years who had recovered from COVID-19. The rearrangement links TRBV6-5 to TRBJ1-5; 7 positions agree with TRBD1. Here the CDR3 reads CASSLQGGDQPQHF. The CDR3 DNA sequence: TGTGCCAGCAGTCTCCAGGGGGGAGATCAGCCCCAGCATTTT.